The T cell receptor beta chain described here comes from a study of CD8+ T cells in alopecia areata. Treatment defined: oral pan-JAK inhibitor, 5-10 mg twice daily. Extraction of RNA preceded its reverse transcription into cDNA, which served as the sequencing template. Assay used: immunoSEQ multiplex PCR; TCRdb lists only in-frame clones, some missing. The sample gives 170,000 or so clones, roughly 50% of which show up once; under 14% is in the top ten. The CDR3 sequence is 14 residues long. The trim removed 3 bases at V and 3 bases at J, leaving 1 base unmatched. Germline loops: CDR1 MNHEY, CDR2 SVGAGI.

This chain joins TRBV6-5 and TRBJ2-2; TRBD1 matches 7 bases. This receptor was identified in a human donor with alopecia areata. Sequencing used CD8+ T cells sorted from blood, obtained at week 24, from a patient treated with tofacitinib. DNA for the CDR3: TGTGCCAGCAGTTATGGGACAGACACCGGGGAGCTGTTTTTT. This sequence encodes CASSYGTDTGELFF.